Listed here are 30 T cell receptor beta chains from one sample, sequenced in a study of cytomegalovirus exposure and HLA in healthy donors. Primers: 60 Vbeta forward and 13 Jbeta reverse. Measured with immunoSEQ multiplex PCR; TCRdb has only the in-frame clones, and not every one. The data show about 190,000 clones, roughly 80% seen once. Source material: PBMCs. All receptors derive from a male donor in good health and CMV-seronegative.

The chain is built from TRBV5-5 and TRBJ2-7; D unresolved. Looked up from germline, CDR1 is SGHKS and CDR2 is YYEKEE (reference sequence). The CDR3 length is 13 residues. V was pared by 1 base and J by 3 bases, with 8 bases between. The CDR3 coding sequence is TGTGCCAGCAGCTTGACCGGAGACTACGAGCAGTACTTC. This sequence encodes CASSLTGDYEQYF.

The chain employs TRBV13 and TRBJ2-7; 9 positions match TRBD2. The CDR3 has 14 amino acids. Trimming removed 6 bases from V and 2 bases from J; junction bases left unmatched: 5. Germline V gene lookup returns CDR1 PRHDT and CDR2 FYEKMQ (reference sequence). The CDR3 nucleotides are TGTGCCAGCAGGTCTAGCGGGAAAGCCTACGAGCAGTACTTC. Its protein is CASRSSGKAYEQYF.

The chain combines TRBV6-1 with TRBJ2-2, with 7 bases fitting TRBD2. The CDR3 has 15 residues. CDR1 MNHNS and CDR2 SASEGT come from the germline V gene. V lost 6 bases to trimming and J lost 4 bases; unmatched junction nucleotides: 8. Here the CDR3 reads CASRPGTTSTGELFF. The DNA of the CDR3 is TGTGCCAGCAGGCCCGGGACTACTTCCACCGGGGAGCTGTTTTTT.

The chain couples TRBV4-2 to TRBJ1-1; no clear D. The CDR3 has 15 amino acids. With 0 bases removed from V and 4 bases from J, the gap between germline ends came to 12 bases. CDR1 is LGHNA and CDR2 is YNFKEQ in the germline V gene. Here the CDR3 DNA reads TGTGCCAGCAGCCAAGATCCGCCCGGACTCACTGAAGCTTTCTTT. Protein sequence: CASSQDPPGLTEAFF.

CDR3 sequence reads: CASSIASTQETQYF. CDR3 coding DNA: TGTGCCAGTAGTATTGCTAGTACTCAAGAGACCCAGTACTTC. The chain joins TRBV19 to TRBJ2-5; no definite D call. Germline V gene sequence: CDR1 LNHDA, CDR2 SQIVND (reference sequence). V was clipped by 3 bases and J by 2 bases, with 10 bases between them. This CDR3 spans 14 amino acids.

The J gene is TRBJ1-6, the V gene TRBV7-2; 9 bases match TRBD1. Germline lookup yields CDR1 SGHTA and CDR2 FQGNSA. V lost 0 bases and J lost 9; bases outside the gene matches: 3. The CDR3 is made up of 15 amino acids. The CDR3 protein is CASSLAGTGISPLHF. The CDR3 DNA follows: TGTGCCAGCAGCTTAGCGGGGACAGGGATTTCACCCCTCCACTTT.

The rearrangement uses TRBV6-1 and TRBJ2-7; the D is unclear. The V end was cut by 6 bases, the J end by 0 bases, with 15 bases between. This CDR3 region has 15 residues. CDR1 is MNHNS and CDR2 is SASEGT in the germline V gene. The DNA for the CDR3 is TGTGCCAGCAGCCCAGCGATGACTCCCTCCTACGAGCAGTACTTC. As protein: CASSPAMTPSYEQYF.

V and J are TRBV14 and TRBJ1-4; D not resolved. Trimming shortened V by 0 bases and J by 11 bases, and 13 bases separated the two germline ends. This CDR3 has 14 amino acids. CDR1 and CDR2 (germline): SGHDN, FVKESK. The CDR3 protein is CASSQDPQALKLFF. The CDR3 DNA sequence: TGTGCCAGCAGCCAAGATCCGCAGGCATTGAAACTGTTTTTT.

The V call is TRBV28, the J call TRBJ2-7; 7 nucleotides line up with TRBD1. Trimming took 10 bases from V and 6 from J; bases not matched to a gene: 9. This CDR3 is 12 amino acids long. In germline, CDR1 is MDHEN, CDR2 SYDVKM. Here the CDR3 reads CATQTGNAEQYF. In nucleotides, the CDR3 is TGTGCCACCCAGACAGGGAACGCCGAGCAGTACTTC.

The V call is TRBV9, the J call TRBJ2-5, with a tentative D call TRBD1 (6 bases). The CDR3 runs to 14 residues. Per the germline V gene, CDR1 is SGDLS and CDR2 is YYNGEE. The V and J ends lost 3 bases and 3 bases respectively, with 12 bases between them. CDR3: CASSAQGPKETQYF. The CDR3 coding sequence is TGTGCCAGCAGCGCGCAGGGGCCTAAAGAGACCCAGTACTTC.

The V call is TRBV2, the J call TRBJ1-5, with TRBD1 matching 7 bases. This CDR3 is 13 amino acids long. Germline CDR1 reads SNHLY; CDR2 reads FYNNEI. V was pared by 8 bases and J by 8 bases, with 9 bases of the junction left unmatched. Here the CDR3 DNA reads TGTGCCAGCCGTCCCGCGGGGACAGAGCCCCAGCATTTT. This encodes CASRPAGTEPQHF.

The chain carries TRBV9 and TRBJ2-7; 12 bases are shared with TRBD1. V shed 2 bases, J shed 5 bases, and the junction held 8 bases outside the gene matches. The CDR3 covers 16 residues. Germline-derived CDR1 and CDR2 are SGDLS and YYNGEE. The CDR3 bases are TGTGCCAGCAGCGTGGGATCGGGACAGGGGGCCCACGAGCAGTACTTC. It specifies CASSVGSGQGAHEQYF.

The chain recombines TRBV29-1 with TRBJ1-1, with TRBD1 matching over 10 bases. This CDR3 is built from 14 residues. CDR1 and CDR2 from the germline V gene are SQVTM and ANQGSEA. J was trimmed by 6 bases and V by 1 base; bases with no gene match: 5. In DNA form, the CDR3 reads TGCAGCGTTGAAGGACGACAGGGGGCCTCTGAAGCTTTCTTT. Encoded protein: CSVEGRQGASEAFF.

The rearrangement joins TRBV10-3 to TRBJ1-2; perhaps TRBD1 as D (6 bases). V was shortened by 4 bases and J by 5 bases, with 17 bases between the two germline ends. The germline V gene has CDR1 ENHRY and CDR2 SYGVKD. The CDR3 has 15 amino acids. The CDR3 sequence is CAISGGQGKDYGYTF. The CDR3 DNA sequence: TGTGCCATCAGTGGGGGGCAGGGGAAAGATTATGGCTACACCTTC.

V is TRBV4-3 and J is TRBJ2-4, with 9 bases fitting TRBD1. Looked up from germline, CDR1 is LGHNA and CDR2 is YSLEER. The CDR3 contains 21 residues. J was trimmed by 2 bases and V by 1 base; bases with no gene match: 18. CDR3 sequence (DNA): TGCGCCAGCAGCCAAGGGGCAACCGGGACAGGGAGTCTTTTTCCCAAAAACATTCAGTACTTC. Amino acids: CASSQGATGTGSLFPKNIQYF.

The chain employs TRBV7-9 and TRBJ2-7; 10 nucleotides agree with TRBD2. V lost 4 bases and J lost 3; bases outside the gene matches: 6. This CDR3 is 15 amino acids long. The germline CDR1 and CDR2 sequences are SEHNR and FQNEAQ (reference sequence). CDR3 in amino acids: CASSSVLAGVYEQYF. The CDR3 DNA follows: TGTGCCAGCAGCTCGGTGCTAGCGGGAGTCTACGAGCAGTACTTC.

The gene calls are TRBV7-2 and TRBJ2-5; possible D gene TRBD2, 6 bases. CDR1 is SGHTA and CDR2 is FQGNSA in the germline V gene. The CDR3 spans 15 residues. V lost 2 bases, J lost 5 bases, and 15 bases lay in between. The CDR3 DNA reads as TGTGCCAGCAGCTTATTCACCGGGAGTGCGGAGACCCAGTACTTC. Translated: CASSLFTGSAETQYF.

The chain uses TRBV6-1 and TRBJ2-7, with 7 nucleotides matching TRBD1. CDR3 length equals 13 residues. J gave up 0 bases and V 8 bases, and 4 bases lay outside the gene matches. The germline CDR1 and CDR2 sequences are MNHNS and SASEGT. In DNA form, the CDR3 reads TGTGCCAGCGGGGACAGTAACTCCTACGAGCAGTACTTC. Its translation: CASGDSNSYEQYF.

The rearrangement links TRBV7-8 to TRBJ2-1; perhaps TRBD2 as D (5 bases). V was shortened by 1 base and J by 4 bases, with 17 bases between the two germline ends. This CDR3 region has 17 residues. In germline, CDR1 is SGHVS, CDR2 FQNEAQ. The CDR3 DNA reads TGTGCCAGCAGCTTAGAAGGTAGACCAGCGGAGTACAATGAGCAGTTCTTC. This sequence encodes CASSLEGRPAEYNEQFF.

The V and J genes are TRBV15 and TRBJ2-1, with TRBD2 matching 9 bases. Losses at the gene ends were 1 base for V and 6 bases for J; bases not matched to a gene: 4. The CDR3 is made up of 15 amino acids. CDR1 is LNHNV and CDR2 is YYDKDF in the germline V gene (reference sequence). Here the CDR3 DNA reads TGTGCCACCAGCAGAGTCCAGCGGGGGGCCAATGAGCAGTTCTTC. This encodes CATSRVQRGANEQFF.

The genes are TRBV6-1 and TRBJ1-1; D is unresolved. CDR1 is MNHNS, CDR2 SASEGT, per germline. Deletions cut 1 base from V and 5 bases from J, with 11 bases between. The CDR3 contains 14 residues. The CDR3 DNA is TGTGCCAGCAGTGAAGTGGGAGGGAGGACTGAAGCTTTCTTT. Translated, it gives CASSEVGGRTEAFF.

This clone was observed once. The CDR3 DNA reads as TGTGCCAGCTCACCACCCAGGACAGGGTTGGAGACCCAGTACTTC. Its protein product is CASSPPRTGLETQYF. The chain combines TRBV18 with TRBJ2-5; 8 bases map to TRBD1. CDR3 size: 15 residues. CDR1 KGHSH and CDR2 LQKENI come from the germline V gene. J lost 5 bases, V lost 0 bases, and 5 bases had no gene match.

This clone was observed once. The V call is TRBV6-1, the J call TRBJ2-7; 9 positions agree with TRBD1. This CDR3 has 16 residues. CDR1 and CDR2 (germline): MNHNS, SASEGT. After removal of 4 bases from V and 3 bases from J, the junction contained 10 bases not matched to a gene. CDR3 sequence (DNA): TGTGCCAGCAGTGCGCTATCCGGGACAGGGATCTACGAGCAGTACTTC. As protein: CASSALSGTGIYEQYF.

The chain carries TRBV7-2 and TRBJ2-1; the D gene is possibly TRBD2 (5 bases). CDR3 length: 16 residues. V shed 5 bases and J shed 0 bases, with 14 bases lying between them. Germline-derived CDR1 and CDR2 are SGHTA and FQGNSA. Written as DNA, the CDR3 is TGTGCCAGCAGCCGATGGACGGGGAGCTCCTACAATGAGCAGTTCTTC. It yields the protein CASSRWTGSSYNEQFF.

This chain links TRBV30 with TRBJ2-7; D might be TRBD1 (5 bases). V was trimmed by 0 bases and J by 3 bases, leaving 12 bases between them. Germline loops: CDR1 GTSNPN, CDR2 SVGIG (reference sequence). The CDR3 consists of 14 residues. The CDR3 loop reads CAWSVGRYYYEQYF. CDR3 bases: TGTGCCTGGAGTGTGGGGCGCTACTACTACGAGCAGTACTTC.

This clone was recorded at least ten times. The genes are TRBV7-6 and TRBJ1-4, with D perhaps matching TRBD1 (5 bases). The CDR3 has 14 residues. The germline V gene has CDR1 SGHVS and CDR2 FNYEAQ. V lost 2 bases and J 6 bases, leaving 10 bases between the germline ends. The CDR3 coding sequence is TGTGCCAGCAGCTTAAAAGCAGGGTATGAAAAACTGTTTTTT. It specifies CASSLKAGYEKLFF.

CDR3 region: CARRYEQYF. The CDR3 DNA reads TGTGCCAGGAGGTACGAGCAGTACTTC. The chain joins TRBV19 to TRBJ2-7, with D hard to call. The ends were cut back, 9 bases at V and 4 bases at J, with 4 bases in the middle. Per germline, CDR1 LNHDA and CDR2 SQIVND (reference sequence). This CDR3 contains 9 residues. Drawing the rest from reference TRBV19 and TRBJ2-7, the complete variable domain is DGGITQSPKYLFRKEGQNVTLSCEQNLNHDAMYWYRQDPGQGLRLIYYSQIVNDFQKGDIAEGYSVSREKKESFPLTVTSAQKNPTAFYLCARRYEQYFGPGTRLTVT.

A word on this clone: This sample also contains other DNA sequences that code for the same CDR3. The chain is built from TRBV5-1 and TRBJ1-2, with D perhaps matching TRBD1 (6 bases). Germline assignment: CDR1 SGHRS and CDR2 YFSETQ. The CDR3 is 14 amino acids. V was pared by 0 bases and J by 6 bases, with 12 bases between. CDR3 residues: CASSLDGRGDGYTF. The CDR3 region has the DNA TGCGCCAGCAGCTTGGACGGCAGGGGCGATGGCTACACCTTC.

This chain joins TRBV7-6 and TRBJ2-2, with D uncertain. Trimming shortened V by 1 base and J by 2 bases, and 11 bases separated the two germline ends. This CDR3 comprises 16 residues. Germline CDR1 SGHVS, CDR2 FNYEAQ. Here the CDR3 reads CASSLVSIRNTGELFF. CDR3 DNA: TGTGCCAGCAGCTTAGTGTCGATCAGAAACACCGGGGAGCTGTTTTTT.

This clone occurred a few times. V and J are TRBV14 and TRBJ2-5; D uncertain. CDR1 and CDR2 from the germline V gene are SGHDN and FVKESK. Between the trimmed V and J ends, which lost 0 bases and 9 bases, there was a span of 8 bases. This CDR3 has 12 amino acids. CDR3 DNA: TGTGCCAGCAGCCAAGATCGGGTGGCCCAGTACTTC. Translation gives CASSQDRVAQYF.